This TCR beta chain appears in the sequencing data of a study of cytomegalovirus exposure and HLA in healthy donors. Amplification used 60 Vbeta primers and 13 Jbeta primers. The repertoire was sequenced with immunoSEQ multiplex PCR; TCRdb's copy has only in-frame clones and lacks some. This table holds 160,000 or so clones, approximately 84% found once. Deletions cut 3 bases from V and 0 bases from J, with 9 bases between. Germline CDR1 KGHSH, CDR2 LQKENI. The CDR3 spans 14 residues. The sequenced material came from PBMCs. The chain has TRBV18 and TRBJ2-7; D is uncertain. This TCR was sampled from a male donor in good health and CMV-seropositive. The CDR3 region is CASSPRNISYEQYF. The CDR3 region has the DNA TGTGCCAGCTCACCTCGAAACATCTCCTACGAGCAGTACTTC.